The 5 T cell receptor beta chains listed next were all sequenced from one sample in a study of shared clonotypes between healthy human individuals. Generated by immunoSEQ multiplex PCR, the TCRdb table keeps only in-frame clones and is missing some. The data hold more than 2,000,000 clones, with more than 85% observed a single time. The sequencing sample was made of naive CD4+ T cells from PBMCs. The subset: CD45RA+ positively selected. Receptors were obtained from a man aged 18 to 29 in good health. Some clones in this sample may be carry-over from other donors' samples.

The chain joins TRBV28 to TRBJ1-2; D is unresolved. Germline V gene data show CDR1 as MDHEN and CDR2 as SYDVKM. The CDR3 is made up of 13 amino acids. Trimming cost V 3 bases and J 8 bases, with 13 bases left between them. CDR3 DNA: TGTGCCAGCAGTTTGGCCAGTCTGAGGGGCTACACCTTC. Amino acids: CASSLASLRGYTF.

V gene TRBV18 combines with J gene TRBJ2-5, with D uncertain. The J call may be mistaken, given a closer DNA end match to TRBJ2-7. The CDR3 is 13 amino acids. The germline V gene encodes CDR1 KGHSH and CDR2 LQKENI. The DNA of the CDR3 is TGTGCCAGCTCACCACAGCAGGCTCGCGAGCAGTACTTC. It yields the protein CASSPQQAREQYF.

V gene TRBV5-1 combines with J gene TRBJ1-2; TRBD1 agrees at 7 bases. After removal of 3 bases from V and 6 bases from J, the junction contained 11 bases not matched to a gene. Looked up from germline, CDR1 is SGHRS and CDR2 is YFSETQ. The CDR3 totals 15 residues. In nucleotides, the CDR3 is TGCGCCAGCAGCTCGGGACAGTCTTCCTCCAATGGCTACACCTTC. Its translation: CASSSGQSSSNGYTF.

The chain uses TRBV5-1 and TRBJ2-2, with 13 bases that match TRBD2. This CDR3 region has 15 residues. Germline loops: CDR1 SGHRS, CDR2 YFSETQ. V trimming: 4 bases; J trimming: 6 bases; junction bases outside the gene matches: 3. CDR3 loop: CASSTGLAGAGELFF. For the CDR3, the DNA is TGCGCCAGCAGCACCGGACTAGCGGGAGCCGGGGAGCTGTTTTTT.

The V and J genes are TRBV6-1 and TRBJ2-7; TRBD1 is a possible D gene (6 bases). Germline V gives CDR1 MNHNS, CDR2 SASEGT. Trimming pared 2 bases from V and 2 bases from J, leaving 19 bases between. The CDR3 is 17 amino acids. CDR3 region: CASSESWNRANPYEQYF. The CDR3 DNA reads as TGTGCCAGCAGTGAATCGTGGAACAGGGCAAATCCCTACGAGCAGTACTTC.